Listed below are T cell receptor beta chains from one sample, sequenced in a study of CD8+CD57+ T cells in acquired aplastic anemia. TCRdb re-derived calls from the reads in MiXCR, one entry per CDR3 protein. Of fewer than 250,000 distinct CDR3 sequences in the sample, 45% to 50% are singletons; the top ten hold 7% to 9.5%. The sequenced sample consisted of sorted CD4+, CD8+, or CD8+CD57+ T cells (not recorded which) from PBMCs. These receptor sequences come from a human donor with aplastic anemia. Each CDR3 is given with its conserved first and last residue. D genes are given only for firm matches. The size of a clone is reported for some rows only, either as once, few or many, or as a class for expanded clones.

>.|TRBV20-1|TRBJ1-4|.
CSASPSGGVGEKLFF
TGCAGTGCTAGCCCCTCCGGGGGAGTAGGTGAAAAACTGTTTTTT
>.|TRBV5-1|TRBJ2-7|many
CASSFRGSYEQYF
TGCGCCAGCAGCTTCAGGGGATCCTACGAGCAGTACTTC
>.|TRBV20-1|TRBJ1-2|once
CSARLQRLYGYTF
TGCAGTGCTAGGTTACAGAGACTCTATGGCTACACCTTC
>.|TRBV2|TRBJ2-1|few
CASSKQGGPYNEQFF
TGTGCCAGCAGTAAACAGGGGGGGCCCTACAATGAGCAGTTCTTC
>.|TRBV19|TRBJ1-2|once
CASQRERGYTF
TGTGCCAGTCAAAGGGAAAGAGGCTACACCTTC
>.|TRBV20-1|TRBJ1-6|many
CSARPLPENSPLHF
TGCAGTGCTAGACCCCTTCCGGAGAATTCACCCCTCCACTTT
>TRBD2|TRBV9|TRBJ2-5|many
CASSPPLGEGGETQYF
TGTGCCAGCAGCCCTCCTTTGGGGGAGGGAGGCGAGACCCAGTACTTC
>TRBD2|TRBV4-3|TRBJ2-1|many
CASSQDPSGGNNNEQFF
TGCGCCAGCAGCCAAGACCCGAGCGGGGGGAATAACAATGAGCAGTTCTTC
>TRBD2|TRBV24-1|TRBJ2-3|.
CATSELAGAVNEQYF
TGTGCCACCAGTGAGCTAGCGGGAGCGGTCAATGAGCAGTATTTT
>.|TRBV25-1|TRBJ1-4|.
CASSESFSQNEKLFF
TGTGCCAGCAGTGAATCATTTAGTCAGAATGAAAAACTGTTTTTT
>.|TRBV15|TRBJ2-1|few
CATSRGGQSSYNEQFF
TGTGCCACCAGCAGAGGAGGACAAAGCTCCTACAATGAGCAGTTCTTC
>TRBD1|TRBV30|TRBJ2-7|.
CAWSVGTGRSYEQYF
TGTGCCTGGAGTGTAGGGACAGGGAGATCCTACGAGCAGTACTTC
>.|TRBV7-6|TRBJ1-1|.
CASSLALGSTEAFF
TGTGCCAGCAGCTTAGCGCTGGGAAGCACTGAAGCTTTCTTT
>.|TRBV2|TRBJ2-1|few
CASPRDSYNEQFF
TGTGCCAGCCCCCGGGACTCCTACAATGAGCAGTTCTTC
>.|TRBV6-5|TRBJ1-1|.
CASRYGGITEAFF
TGTGCCAGCAGATACGGGGGAATCACTGAAGCTTTCTTT
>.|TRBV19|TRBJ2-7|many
CASSIDLTSSYEQYF
TGTGCCAGTAGTATAGATCTTACGAGCTCCTACGAGCAGTACTTC
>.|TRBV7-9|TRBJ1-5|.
CASSLADRGNQPQHF
TGTGCCAGCAGCTTAGCCGATCGGGGGAATCAGCCCCAGCATTTT
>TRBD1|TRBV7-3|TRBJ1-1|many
CASSLSTGITEAFF
TGTGCCAGCAGCCTTTCGACAGGGATAACTGAAGCTTTCTTT
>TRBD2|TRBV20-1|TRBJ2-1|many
CSARTSGSLYEQFF
TGCAGTGCTAGGACTAGCGGGAGTTTGTATGAGCAGTTCTTC
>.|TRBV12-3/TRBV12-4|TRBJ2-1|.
CASSLIGLGNEQFF
TGTGCCAGCAGTTTAATTGGGCTGGGGAATGAGCAGTTCTTC
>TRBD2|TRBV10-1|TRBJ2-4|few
CASRGVAGRVKNIQYF
TGCGCCAGCAGGGGAGTAGCGGGGAGGGTCAAAAACATTCAGTACTTC
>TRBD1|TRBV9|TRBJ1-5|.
CASSVGQGVGQPQHF
TGTGCCAGCAGCGTCGGACAGGGCGTGGGTCAGCCCCAGCATTTT
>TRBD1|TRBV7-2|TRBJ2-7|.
CASSPIGGTGSGEQYF
TGTGCCAGCAGCCCCATCGGGGGGACAGGGTCGGGAGAGCAGTACTTC
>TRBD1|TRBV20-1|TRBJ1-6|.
CSATYRGAYNSPLHF
TGCAGTGCTACCTACAGGGGGGCCTATAATTCACCCCTCCACTTT
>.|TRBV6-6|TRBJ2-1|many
CASSYVSSYNEQFF
TGTGCCAGCAGTTACGTTAGCTCCTACAATGAGCAGTTCTTC